The 25 T cell receptor beta chains below all came from one sample that was sequenced in a study of Graves' ophthalmopathy and Graves' hyperthyroidism. Amplification of TCR beta CDR3 regions used RNA transcripts. An initial RT-PCR round employing HTBI primers preceded a second-round multiplex PCR. TCRdb independently ran MiXCR on the multiplex PCR reads; one entry per CDR3 protein. The data hold some 150,000 distinct CDR3 sequences, with 39% observed a single time. Sequencing was carried out using peripheral blood. The receptors come from a man younger than 45 with Graves' ophthalmopathy.

This chain links TRBV6-5 with TRBJ1-6; TRBD1 matches at 7 bases. CDR3 length: 16 amino acids. Trimming at V came to 0 bases and at J to 7 bases, leaving 6 bases not matched to a gene. Germline assignment: CDR1 MNHEY and CDR2 SVGAGI. The DNA of the CDR3 is TGTGCCAGCAGTTACTCGATAGGGGGCTGGAATTCACCCCTCCACTTT. Translated: CASSYSIGGWNSPLHF.

In its sample, this clonotype was seen many times. The J gene is TRBJ1-5, the V gene TRBV30; TRBD1 aligns across 8 bases. V dropped 2 bases and J dropped 7; count of bases not matched to a gene: 7. CDR3 size: 14 residues. CDR1 is GTSNPN, CDR2 SVGIG, per germline (reference sequence). The chain's CDR3 is CAWSRDRGGQPQHF. CDR3 coding DNA: TGTGCCTGGAGTCGTGACAGGGGAGGGCAGCCCCAGCATTTT.

This clonotype was detected many times. The rearrangement uses TRBV18 and TRBJ1-1, with no clear D. The V gene's germline CDR1 is KGHSH and CDR2 LQKENI. Trimming pared 3 bases from V and 1 base from J, leaving 9 bases between. This CDR3 contains 14 residues. The CDR3 loop reads CASSPNTENTEAFF. DNA for the CDR3: TGTGCCAGCTCACCGAATACGGAGAACACTGAAGCTTTCTTT.

This clonotype was seen many times. The chain links TRBV7-2 to TRBJ2-5; TRBD2 agrees at 9 bases. CDR3 length equals 14 residues. The V segment lost 1 base and the J segment 5 bases; nucleotides outside the gene matches: 2. In germline, CDR1 is SGHTA, CDR2 FQGNSA. The CDR3 region is CASSLGTSVETQYF. CDR3 DNA: TGTGCCAGCAGCTTAGGGACTAGCGTGGAGACCCAGTACTTC. Using reference TRBV7-2 and TRBJ2-5 for the parts outside the CDR3, the full variable domain is GAGVSQSPSNKVTEKGKDVELRCDPISGHTALYWYRQSLGQGLEFLIYFQGNSAPDKSGLPSDRFSAERTGGSVSTLTIQRTQQEDSAVYLCASSLGTSVETQYFGPGTRLLVL.

The chain employs TRBV20-1 and TRBJ2-7, with 12 bases aligning to TRBD2. This CDR3 region has 15 residues. With V trimmed by 6 bases and J by 5 bases, 11 bases remained unmatched. Germline V gene data show CDR1 as DFQATT and CDR2 as SNEGSKA (reference sequence). The CDR3 nucleotides read TGCAGTGCCAGGACTAGCGGGACAGGGGTTGACGAGCAGTACTTC. Translation: CSARTSGTGVDEQYF.

This clonotype was detected many times. The chain joins TRBV12-3 or TRBV12-4 to TRBJ2-7, with D perhaps matching TRBD2 (5 bases). The CDR3 loop spans 12 amino acids. V was clipped by 3 bases and J by 5 bases, with 8 bases between them. This CDR3 is CASSFGLHEQYF. CDR3 bases: TGTGCCAGCAGTTTTGGACTTCACGAGCAGTACTTC.

The table lists this clonotype with a count of one. The chain couples TRBV27 to TRBJ1-2; D is ambiguous. Trimming removed 2 bases from V and 0 bases from J, with 7 bases in between. The CDR3 extends over 14 amino acids. Germline V lookup: CDR1 MNHEY, CDR2 SMNVEV (reference sequence). The CDR3 region has the DNA TGTGCCAGCAGTTTAGGGCCGGCTAACTATGGCTACACCTTC. Its protein is CASSLGPANYGYTF.

CDR3 nucleotide sequence: TGTGCCAGCGTACCGGGGCAGGGGTCCCTCTACACCTTC. Translation: CASVPGQGSLYTF. The chain carries TRBV6-1 and TRBJ1-2; maybe TRBD1 (6 bases). CDR1 is MNHNS, CDR2 SASEGT, per germline. The CDR3 has 13 residues. The V end lost 8 bases, the J end lost 10 bases, and 20 bases lay between the germline ends.

This clonotype was seen a few times. This sequence joins TRBV11-2 and TRBJ2-7, with D tentatively TRBD1 or TRBD2 (7 bases each). The CDR3 is made up of 16 amino acids. Trimming removed 5 bases from V and 2 bases from J, with 19 bases in between. CDR1 SGHAT and CDR2 FQNNGV come from the germline V gene. CDR3 in DNA: TGTGCCAGCAGCCCGGCGGGGGACAGTCGAACCTACGAGCAGTACTTC. Amino acids: CASSPAGDSRTYEQYF. Full variable domain (rest looked up from reference TRBV11-2 and TRBJ2-7): EAGVAQSPRYKIIEKRQSVAFWCNPISGHATLYWYQQILGQGPKLLIQFQNNGVVDDSQLPKDRFSAERLKGVDSTLKIQPAKLEDSAVYLCASSPAGDSRTYEQYFGPGTRLTVT.

This clonotype showed up many times. This chain links TRBV6-2 or TRBV6-3 with TRBJ2-7; 9 positions match TRBD1. The germline V gene has CDR1 MNHEY and CDR2 SVGEGT. The CDR3 spans 11 residues. J was trimmed by 12 bases and V by 5 bases; bases with no gene match: 5. In DNA form, the CDR3 reads TGTGCCAGCAGTCGAGGACAGGGGACGTACTTC. Translating gives CASSRGQGTYF.

The genes are TRBV29-1 and TRBJ2-7; a possible D gene is TRBD1 (6 bases). The CDR3 consists of 13 residues. The germline V and J ends were trimmed by 6 bases and 2 bases, with 14 bases remaining between them. The germline V gene encodes CDR1 SQVTM and CDR2 ANQGSEA. The CDR3, as DNA: TGCAGCGTATCGACAGGATTTGCCTACGAGCAGTACTTC. Protein sequence: CSVSTGFAYEQYF.

This clonotype has a count of ten or more. The chain recombines TRBV6-5 with TRBJ2-2; TRBD2 aligns across 10 bases. This CDR3 is built from 16 residues. Germline lookup yields CDR1 MNHEY and CDR2 SVGAGI. V was clipped by 3 bases and J by 7 bases; unmatched bases: 8. The DNA of the CDR3 is TGTGCCAGCAGTTATGGGCTAGCGGGAGTAGGCGGGGAGCTGTTTTTT. This translates into CASSYGLAGVGGELFF.

The table lists this clonotype with a count of one. This chain connects TRBV2 to TRBJ1-2, with D possibly matching TRBD1 (6 bases). Trimming cost V 6 bases and J 7 bases, with 12 bases left between them. There are 12 residues in the CDR3. The V gene's germline CDR1 is SNHLY and CDR2 FYNNEI. The CDR3 here is CASSIMTGGYTF. As DNA, the CDR3 is TGTGCCAGCAGCATTATGACAGGTGGCTACACCTTC.

The rearrangement uses TRBV6-1 and TRBJ2-5; D gene ambiguous. The V end was cut by 2 bases, the J end by 2 bases, with 9 bases between. In germline, CDR1 is MNHNS, CDR2 SASEGT. The CDR3 contains 14 residues. CDR3 in amino acids: CASSERDGQETQYF. CDR3 nucleotides: TGTGCCAGCAGTGAACGAGACGGGCAAGAGACCCAGTACTTC.

This chain joins TRBV28 and TRBJ2-7; D is perhaps TRBD2 (5 bases). The CDR3 totals 14 residues. V lost 7 bases and J lost 2, with 15 bases in between. In germline, CDR1 is MDHEN, CDR2 SYDVKM. Written as DNA, the CDR3 is TGTGCCAGCAAAAGGACTGGAGGCACCTACGAGCAGTACTTC. Residues: CASKRTGGTYEQYF.

V is TRBV12-3 or TRBV12-4 and J is TRBJ2-2, with 9 positions matching TRBD1. Trimming cost V 3 bases and J 3 bases; bases outside gene matches: 14. The CDR3 loop spans 19 amino acids. CDR3 in amino acids: CASSFSIYRDRADTGELFF. In DNA, the CDR3 is TGTGCCAGCAGTTTCAGCATCTACCGGGACAGGGCTGACACCGGGGAGCTGTTTTTT.

The table lists this clonotype with many counts. V gene TRBV7-3 combines with J gene TRBJ2-7; 7 bases match TRBD2. The germline CDR1 and CDR2 sequences are SGHTA and FQGTGA. This CDR3 region has 14 residues. V lost 5 bases, J lost 3 bases, and 7 bases stayed unmatched. CDR3 loop: CASSRASGDYEQYF. In DNA form, the CDR3 reads TGTGCCAGCAGCCGGGCTAGCGGAGACTACGAGCAGTACTTC.

This clonotype was observed a single time. The gene calls are TRBV2 and TRBJ2-6; maybe TRBD2 (6 bases). The CDR3 sequence is 15 residues long. CDR1 and CDR2 from the germline V gene are SNHLY and FYNNEI. V lost 5 bases, J lost 2 bases, and 10 bases lay in between. As DNA, the CDR3 is TGTGCCAGCAGTATTGGAGGGCCTGGGGCCAACGTCCTGACTTTC. It encodes CASSIGGPGANVLTF.

This clonotype was recorded at least ten times. The J gene is TRBJ2-2, the V gene TRBV24-1; D not resolved. V was trimmed by 8 bases and J by 0 bases, leaving 9 bases between them. Germline CDR1 KGHDR, CDR2 SFDVKD. This CDR3 comprises 14 residues. DNA for the CDR3: TGTGCCACCAAGCCCAGCGCGAACACCGGGGAGCTGTTTTTT. The encoded protein is CATKPSANTGELFF.

The V call is TRBV7-9, the J call TRBJ2-5; D might be TRBD1 (5 bases). The germline CDR1 and CDR2 sequences are SEHNR and FQNEAQ (reference sequence). This CDR3 region has 12 residues. Trimming stripped 6 bases from V and 1 base from J, with 6 bases between. Here the CDR3 reads CASRGAQETQYF. CDR3 DNA: TGTGCCAGCAGAGGGGCCCAAGAGACCCAGTACTTC.

In its sample, this clonotype was seen many times. The chain has TRBV6-2 or TRBV6-3 and TRBJ2-7; tentative D call: TRBD1 (6 bases). Germline lookup yields CDR1 MNHEY and CDR2 SVGEGT. V was clipped by 5 bases and J by 3 bases, with 14 bases between them. The CDR3 totals 14 residues. CDR3 coding DNA: TGTGCCAGCAGTACTCCGGGACACGTCTACGAGCAGTACTTC. Translation: CASSTPGHVYEQYF.

This clonotype has a count of ten or more. The chain combines TRBV20-1 with TRBJ1-2; D uncertain. Germline CDR1 and CDR2: DFQATT and SNEGSKA (reference sequence). This CDR3 has 11 residues. The germline V and J ends were trimmed by 6 bases and 8 bases, with 13 bases remaining between them. CDR3 sequence (DNA): TGCAGTGCCACCAGGACCCAGGGCTACACCTTC. Amino acid sequence: CSATRTQGYTF.

In its sample, this clonotype was seen a few times. This chain connects TRBV6-1 to TRBJ2-5, with 9 nucleotides matching TRBD2. Germline loops: CDR1 MNHNS, CDR2 SASEGT. V trimming: 6 bases; J trimming: 5 bases; junction bases outside the gene matches: 4. The CDR3 has 13 amino acids. The CDR3 region is CASSPSGRETQYF. CDR3 nucleotides: TGTGCCAGCAGCCCCAGCGGGAGGGAGACCCAGTACTTC.

This clonotype was counted at least ten times. CDR3 loop: CASSSTVRYEQYF. DNA of the CDR3: TGTGCCAGCAGTTCGACCGTCCGCTACGAGCAGTACTTC. The chain combines TRBV6-2 or TRBV6-3 with TRBJ2-7; D not resolved. The germline CDR1 and CDR2 sequences are MNHEY and SVGEGT. Trimming pared 4 bases from V and 3 bases from J, leaving 10 bases between. This CDR3 comprises 13 residues.

There are many counts of this clonotype. CDR3 protein: CASSLGGVNTEAFF. In DNA, the CDR3 is TGCGCCAGCAGCTTGGGGGGCGTGAACACTGAAGCTTTCTTT. The chain combines TRBV5-1 with TRBJ1-1; possibly TRBD1 for D (5 bases). Per the germline V gene, CDR1 is SGHRS and CDR2 is YFSETQ. CDR3 length: 14 residues. The V end lost 0 bases, the J end lost 0 bases, and 6 bases lay between the germline ends. The whole variable domain, filled in from reference TRBV5-1 and TRBJ1-1, reads KAGVTQTPRYLIKTRGQQVTLSCSPISGHRSVSWYQQTPGQGLQFLFEYFSETQRNKGNFPGRFSGRQFSNSRSEMNVSTLELGDSALYLCASSLGGVNTEAFFGQGTRLTVV.